This T cell receptor (beta chain) was recorded in a study of cytomegalovirus exposure and HLA in healthy donors. CDR3 length: 14 amino acids. CDR1 is MDHEN and CDR2 is SYDVKM in the germline V gene. V shed 6 bases and J 8 bases; nucleotides not matched to a gene: 12. The PCR employed 60 Vbeta primers together with 13 Jbeta primers. The repertoire was sequenced with immunoSEQ multiplex PCR; TCRdb's copy has only in-frame clones and lacks some. The data contain more than 85,000 clones, under 90% of them singletons. Sequenced sample: PBMCs. The rearrangement links TRBV28 to TRBJ1-2, with 7 bases matching TRBD1. The TCR originated in a woman aged 25-40 years in good health and CMV-seronegative. CDR3 nucleotides: TGTGCCAGCAGCTCGGTCAGGGGGGCTGGCGGCTACACCTTC. Protein: CASSSVRGAGGYTF.